This T cell receptor (beta chain) was observed in a study of T cells in Graves' hyperthyroidism and ophthalmopathy (dated by TCRdb to the late 2010s). At the level of the whole study: Peripheral blood was sampled at the time of initial diagnosis, prior to any treatment. To identify distinguishing TCR V-J signatures, a discovery cohort of 95 to 100 patients was used, comprising 40 to 45 with Graves' ophthalmopathy and around 57 with stable Graves' hyperthyroidism. Whether ophthalmopathy could be predicted prospectively was tested in an independent validation cohort made up of 18 to 20 hyperthyroidism patients plus 17 patients who later progressed to ophthalmopathy. The roughly 99 discovery patients were divided at random into training and test sets in a 7:3 ratio. In addition, the study compared T-cell repertoires in thyroid tissue and in blood from five or six Graves' hyperthyroidism patients. Once sampling was done, hyperthyroidism patients were given methimazole at a starting dose of 30 mg daily, whereas ophthalmopathy patients were given high-dose intravenous methylprednisolone. The paper describes TCR Vbeta CDR3 sequencing of about 140 peripheral blood samples, made up of 43 ophthalmopathy patients, 70 to 80 hyperthyroidism patients and 17 progressor patients. Overall study results and their limits: A 13 V-J signature model separated ophthalmopathy from stable hyperthyroidism, with nearly 90% sensitivity and about 81% specificity in cross-validation and 80%/75% in testing. In validation, progression to ophthalmopathy was predicted by the model with almost 71% sensitivity and 72.22% specificity, a median of roughly 6.4 months before onset. Sample size was not statistically predetermined, and blinding of investigators to group allocation was not performed. Most expanded thyroid clonotypes (frequency above 0.001) were also detected in blood, suggesting blood repertoires may reflect thyroid immune responses.

Including the terminal cysteine and phenylalanine, the CDR3 comprises 14 residues. Of the read, only the CDR3 DNA is kept; its 42 bases are in frame from base 1. From the germline V gene (reference sequence), CDR1 is GTSNPN and CDR2 is SVGIG. The V and J ends are trimmed by 1 base and 5 bases, leaving 14 bases between them. The TCR beta CDR3 regions were amplified from RNA transcripts. The first round of RT-PCR for the TCR CDR3 was performed with the HTBI primer set and the Qiagen OneStep RT-PCR kit. The libraries were constructed in a second round of multiplex PCR and then size-selected and purified. The libraries were sequenced on an Illumina HiSeq2000 using paired-end 100 bp reads. As for the original processing: SOAPnuke was used to process the raw data, with reads discarded if the reads contained adapters or uncalled bases, had a mean Phred below 15, or lacked an exact constant-primer or identifier match. High-quality paired reads were merged with COPE v1.2.5, and unique nucleotide sequences were defined as clonotypes. MiTCR v1.1 was used to align the clonotypes against IMGT TRBV, TRBD and TRBJ reference segments. The analysis included only V-J combinations with a frequency above 0.0001, which together covered around 99% of the repertoires. A TCS score was defined as the ratio between F50 (clonal expansion) and ExV (chaos), using BLOSUM62-based TCRdist between CDR3 peptides within each V-J. Welch's t-statistics and random forest reduced fewer than 600 V-J features to roughly 13, which were used in a naive Bayes classifier (R e1071). TCRdb ran its own pipeline on the public reads, namely fastp trimming at Q25 and MiXCR clone calling, and kept in-frame beta chains. Under each unique CDR3 protein, matching rows form one entry showing the most common genes and DNA. The V and J calls and clone size are TCRdb's, not the authors'. This sample is represented by about 640,000 distinct CDR3 sequences; less than 25% of them were singletons. The top ten constitute 30% to 40% of the sample.

This clonotype was counted only a few times. Its antigen remains unidentified. Base qualities were left out, and no much larger clone turns up one base away. Ophthalmopathy patients had moderately to severely active disease, Clinical Activity Score of at least 3, NOSPECS grade of at least 4, and duration under 3 months. Exclusion was applied to patients with uncontrolled infections, other autoimmune diseases, pregnancy or lactation. Diagnoses were established on the basis of clinical symptoms, serum thyroxine and TRAb, thyroid ultrasound, and orbital computed tomography. PBMCs were separated from approximately 10 ml of fresh peripheral blood using Ficoll-Paque density gradient centrifugation. Trizol reagent was used to extract total RNA, and RNA quality was then checked on an Agilent 2100 Bioanalyzer.

This TCR derives from a man aged 30-40 years with Graves' ophthalmopathy. Recombination joined TRBV30 with TRBJ2-5; the D region possibly corresponds to TRBD2 (6 bases align). The sequenced sample consisted of blood. The nucleotides are TGTGCCTGGAGTGGGGGACTGGACATTGAGACCCAGTACTTC. This yields the protein CAWSGGLDIETQYF.